Shown below are 27 T cell receptor beta chains from a single sample sequenced in a study of blood T cell repertoires in COVID-19. Data came from immunoSEQ multiplex PCR; TCRdb stores just in-frame clones and leaves some out. This sample has around 84,000 clones, with about three quarters found just once. Sequencing was carried out using peripheral blood. The receptors were sampled from a man in his forties or fifties with active or convalescent COVID-19.

The chain joins TRBV29-1 to TRBJ2-5, with 7 nucleotides matching TRBD1. V was clipped by 8 bases and J by 5 bases; unmatched bases: 8. The CDR3 runs to 12 residues. Looked up from germline, CDR1 is SQVTM and CDR2 is ANQGSEA. CDR3 sequence reads: CSSRGSEETQYF. The CDR3 bases are TGCAGCAGCAGGGGGTCGGAGGAGACCCAGTACTTC.

This clone was counted only a few times. The chain is built from TRBV2 and TRBJ1-2; 8 bases map to TRBD1. V lost 6 bases, J lost 8 bases, and 11 bases stayed unmatched. Germline CDR1 is SNHLY and CDR2 is FYNNEI. The CDR3 totals 14 residues. The DNA for the CDR3 is TGTGCCAGCAGGGGCGACAGGGGCGTATACGGCTACACCTTC. As protein: CASRGDRGVYGYTF.

This chain uses TRBV4-3 with TRBJ2-1; perhaps TRBD1 as D (7 bases). The CDR3 sequence is 15 residues long. Germline assignment: CDR1 LGHNA and CDR2 YSLEER. V shed 1 base and J shed 8 bases, with 15 bases lying between them. CDR3 region: CASSQVSGGRYEQFF. DNA of the CDR3: TGCGCCAGCAGCCAAGTGTCAGGGGGGCGATATGAGCAGTTCTTC.

This chain uses TRBV5-1 with TRBJ2-4; 8 bases are a match to TRBD2. After removal of 7 bases from V and 1 base from J, the junction contained 1 base not matched to a gene. This CDR3 has 13 residues. Germline CDR1 reads SGHRS; CDR2 reads YFSETQ. The CDR3: CASREGAKNIQYF. The CDR3 bases are TGCGCCAGCCGGGAGGGGGCCAAAAACATTCAGTACTTC.

Turning to this clone: The junction shows a germline mismatch at one end, possibly a read error. The chain carries TRBV7-3 and TRBJ2-2, with 9 bases that match TRBD1. Germline V gives CDR1 SGHTA, CDR2 FQGTGA. The CDR3 extends over 15 amino acids. The CDR3 protein is CASSLRGQGHRGAVF. The CDR3 DNA is TGTGCCAGCAGCTTAAGGGGACAGGGACACCGGGGAGCTGTTTTT.

V and J are TRBV9 and TRBJ2-1; possible D gene TRBD1, 6 bases. V shed 2 bases and J shed 5 bases, with 8 bases lying between them. Germline assignment: CDR1 SGDLS and CDR2 YYNGEE. The CDR3 consists of 13 residues. CDR3 coding DNA: TGTGCCAGCAGCGTGGGACAAGACAATGAGCAGTTCTTC. The encoded protein is CASSVGQDNEQFF.

This clone was recorded a few times. The rearrangement links TRBV5-1 to TRBJ2-3; 8 bases line up with TRBD1. Per the germline V gene, CDR1 is SGHRS and CDR2 is YFSETQ. This CDR3 spans 15 amino acids. The V segment lost 2 bases and the J segment 5 bases; nucleotides outside the gene matches: 7. DNA for the CDR3: TGCGCCAGCAGCTTAGCACAGGGGGTAAGAGATACGCAGTATTTT. It is translated as CASSLAQGVRDTQYF.

This chain links TRBV24-1 with TRBJ2-3; 11 nucleotides line up with TRBD1. This CDR3 spans 16 amino acids. The junction had 5 bases not matched to a gene; V was cut back by 3 bases and J by 4 bases. The V gene's germline CDR1 is KGHDR and CDR2 SFDVKD. CDR3 nucleotide sequence: TGTGCCACCAGTGATCCGGGACAGGGGGGAGCAGATACGCAGTATTTT. Translating gives CATSDPGQGGADTQYF.

V usage is TRBV20-1 and J usage is TRBJ2-2; weak D call: TRBD2 (5 bases). The CDR3 totals 11 residues. Per germline, CDR1 DFQATT and CDR2 SNEGSKA (reference sequence). V lost 2 bases, J lost 7 bases, and 5 bases lay in between. The CDR3 loop is CSARRGGELFF. The CDR3 DNA reads as TGCAGTGCTAGACGGGGCGGGGAGCTGTTTTTT.

The rearrangement links TRBV7-3 to TRBJ1-1; 10 bases align to TRBD1. Germline assignment: CDR1 SGHTA and CDR2 FQGTGA. With V trimmed by 4 bases and J by 7 bases, 9 bases remained unmatched. The length of the CDR3 is 15 residues. This CDR3 reads CASSSTGTGDSEAFF. The CDR3 nucleotides are TGTGCCAGCAGCTCAACCGGGACAGGGGACAGTGAAGCTTTCTTT.

This clone was seen a few times. The chain employs TRBV7-7 and TRBJ2-1; tentatively, D is TRBD1 (6 bases). The V and J ends lost 2 bases and 3 bases respectively, with 11 bases between them. Germline CDR1 is SSHAT and CDR2 is FNYEAQ (reference sequence). The CDR3 loop spans 15 amino acids. In nucleotides, the CDR3 is TGTGCCAGCAGCTTAATTCCGGACAGCTACAATGAGCAGTTCTTC. Amino acid sequence: CASSLIPDSYNEQFF.

This rearrangement joins TRBV5-1 to TRBJ1-2; TRBD1 agrees at 9 bases. The CDR3 consists of 15 residues. CDR1 SGHRS and CDR2 YFSETQ come from the germline V gene. V shed 0 bases and J 2 bases; nucleotides not matched to a gene: 2. CDR3 DNA sequence: TGCGCCAGCAGCTTGGGAGGACAGGGGAACTATGGCTACACCTTC. It specifies CASSLGGQGNYGYTF.

The chain uses TRBV4-1 and TRBJ2-5; 9 bases fit TRBD2. V trimming: 0 bases; J trimming: 5 bases; junction bases outside the gene matches: 4. The CDR3 spans 15 residues. Germline values: CDR1 MGHRA, CDR2 YSYEKL. The CDR3 DNA reads as TGCGCCAGCAGCCAAGATACGAGCGGGGGGGAGACCCAGTACTTC. It translates to CASSQDTSGGETQYF.

This chain uses TRBV5-1 with TRBJ2-1; 7 bases align to TRBD1. CDR1 is SGHRS and CDR2 is YFSETQ in the germline V gene. This CDR3 comprises 16 residues. V shed 0 bases and J 0 bases; nucleotides not matched to a gene: 3. The CDR3 loop is CASSLEQGYSYNEQFF. The CDR3 region has the DNA TGCGCCAGCAGCTTGGAACAGGGGTACTCCTACAATGAGCAGTTCTTC. The entire variable domain, with the rest obtained from reference TRBV5-1 and TRBJ2-1, is as follows: KAGVTQTPRYLIKTRGQQVTLSCSPISGHRSVSWYQQTPGQGLQFLFEYFSETQRNKGNFPGRFSGRQFSNSRSEMNVSTLELGDSALYLCASSLEQGYSYNEQFFGPGTRLTVL.

In this sample, this clone turned up a few times. The chain combines TRBV3-1 (or the pseudogene TRBV3-2) with TRBJ2-5; no clear D gene. The germline V gene encodes CDR1 LGHDT and CDR2 YNNKEL (reference sequence). The CDR3 is 12 residues long. Trimming shortened V by 1 base and J by 5 bases, and 5 bases separated the two germline ends. CDR3 in DNA: TGTGCCAGCAGCCAAGTGAGGGAGACCCAGTACTTC. It codes for CASSQVRETQYF.

The CDR3 sequence: CASSLGVDRTSSGNTIYF. CDR3 in DNA: TGTGCCAGCAGCTTAGGGGTAGACAGGACCTCCTCTGGAAACACCATATATTTT. J is TRBJ1-3 and V is TRBV7-6, with D perhaps matching TRBD1 (6 bases). The CDR3 is 18 amino acids. Trimming removed 1 base at V and 0 bases at J, with 16 bases between. Germline V gene lookup returns CDR1 SGHVS and CDR2 FNYEAQ.

The genes are TRBV7-9 and TRBJ2-5; 8 nucleotides align to TRBD2. Trimming at V came to 2 bases and at J to 1 base, leaving 0 bases not matched to a gene. The germline V gene encodes CDR1 SEHNR and CDR2 FQNEAQ (reference sequence). This CDR3 comprises 14 residues. CDR3 sequence reads: CASSLSGSQETQYF. DNA of the CDR3: TGTGCCAGCAGCTTAAGCGGGAGCCAAGAGACCCAGTACTTC.

The CDR3 DNA is TGTGCCTGCGGAAGCGCTAACTATGGCTACACCTTC. Translated, it gives CACGSANYGYTF. This chain joins TRBV30 and TRBJ1-2; D ambiguous. Germline V lookup: CDR1 GTSNPN, CDR2 SVGIG (reference sequence). The V gene lost 6 bases and the J gene lost 0 bases, with 8 bases spanning the gap. The length of the CDR3 is 12 residues.

The chain employs TRBV5-1 and TRBJ2-2, with 8 nucleotides matching TRBD2. This CDR3 is 15 amino acids long. Germline V gene data show CDR1 as SGHRS and CDR2 as YFSETQ. V dropped 0 bases and J dropped 5; count of bases not matched to a gene: 3. CDR3 in DNA: TGCGCCAGCAGCTTGGATAGCGGGGTAACCGGGGAGCTGTTTTTT. Its protein product is CASSLDSGVTGELFF.

The CDR3 is CASSQDNQALSYEQYF. CDR3 bases: TGCGCCAGCAGCCAAGATAACCAAGCCTTATCCTACGAGCAGTACTTC. The chain combines TRBV4-3 with TRBJ2-7; no reliable D call. Germline lookup yields CDR1 LGHNA and CDR2 YSLEER. V was trimmed by 0 bases and J by 1 base, leaving 13 bases between them. CDR3 length: 16 amino acids.

This clone was observed a few times. The V gene is TRBV24-1, the J gene TRBJ1-1, with D unclear. The CDR3 has 17 residues. V was pared by 1 base and J by 1 base, with 15 bases between. Germline loops: CDR1 KGHDR, CDR2 SFDVKD. The CDR3 protein is CATSDLQSRSGNTEAFF. CDR3 sequence (DNA): TGTGCCACCAGTGATTTACAGTCCCGCAGCGGGAACACTGAAGCTTTCTTT.

The rearrangement links TRBV2 to TRBJ1-2; 7 bases line up with TRBD1. Germline V lookup: CDR1 SNHLY, CDR2 FYNNEI. CDR3 size: 14 residues. J lost 5 bases, V lost 2 bases, and 5 bases had no gene match. The CDR3 loop is CASSERTGHYGYTF. For the CDR3, the DNA is TGTGCCAGCAGTGAAAGGACAGGTCATTATGGCTACACCTTC. Supplemented by reference TRBV2 and TRBJ1-2, the full variable domain reads EPEVTQTPSHQVTQMGQEVILRCVPISNHLYFYWYRQILGQKVEFLVSFYNNEISEKSEIFDDQFSVERPDGSNFTLKIRSTKLEDSAMYFCASSERTGHYGYTFGSGTRLTVV.

Only a few counts were recorded for this clone. The rearrangement links TRBV5-1 to TRBJ1-5; TRBD1 might be the D (6 bases). This CDR3 has 15 residues. Trimming pared 0 bases from V and 7 bases from J, leaving 14 bases between. From germline, CDR1 is SGHRS and CDR2 YFSETQ. The CDR3, as DNA: TGCGCCAGCAGCTTGGGGGGCAGGGGTGACCAGCCCCAGCATTTT. Its translation: CASSLGGRGDQPQHF. Full variable domain (missing parts from reference TRBV5-1 and TRBJ1-5): KAGVTQTPRYLIKTRGQQVTLSCSPISGHRSVSWYQQTPGQGLQFLFEYFSETQRNKGNFPGRFSGRQFSNSRSEMNVSTLELGDSALYLCASSLGGRGDQPQHFGDGTRLSIL.

This chain links TRBV28 with TRBJ2-6, with D possibly TRBD2 on 6 matching bases. Germline-derived CDR1 and CDR2 are MDHEN and SYDVKM. The CDR3 is made up of 15 amino acids. Trimming stripped 8 bases from V and 4 bases from J, with 15 bases between. The CDR3 protein is CASHSGLLGANVLTF. The CDR3 DNA follows: TGTGCCAGCCATAGCGGTTTACTGGGGGCCAACGTCCTGACTTTC.

The chain is built from TRBV5-4 and TRBJ2-6; a possible D gene is TRBD1 (6 bases). CDR3 length: 17 amino acids. Germline V gene data show CDR1 as SGHNT and CDR2 as YYREEE (reference sequence). V dropped 0 bases and J dropped 0 bases, with 10 bases sitting between them. The CDR3 loop reads CASSLDGQNSGANVLTF. CDR3 DNA sequence: TGTGCCAGCAGCTTGGATGGACAGAACTCTGGGGCCAACGTCCTGACTTTC.

The chain uses TRBV4-3 and TRBJ1-2; 10 nucleotides line up with TRBD1. There are 18 residues in the CDR3. The trim removed 0 bases at V and 3 bases at J, leaving 10 bases unmatched. Germline values: CDR1 LGHNA, CDR2 YSLEER. The CDR3 here is CASSQEVTDRGYHYGYTF. CDR3 DNA: TGCGCCAGCAGCCAAGAAGTGACGGACAGGGGGTATCACTATGGCTACACCTTC.

The rearrangement links TRBV3-1 (or the pseudogene TRBV3-2) to TRBJ2-2; maybe TRBD1 (6 bases). V lost 3 bases, J lost 1 base, and 15 bases lay in between. The CDR3 contains 17 residues. Germline V gives CDR1 LGHDT, CDR2 YNNKEL (reference sequence). CDR3 coding DNA: TGTGCCAGCAGCCAGGCCCTGACAGGTTTGAACACCGGGGAGCTGTTTTTT. This translates into CASSQALTGLNTGELFF.